A selection of T cell receptor beta chains follows, all from one sample in a study of T-cell memory formation after mild COVID-19. TCRdb processed the 5' RACE reads anew with MiXCR; each CDR3 protein has one entry. The sample comprises 500,000 to 650,000 distinct CDR3 sequences, roughly 21% of which are singletons, and around 7.7% rests with the top ten. Material: PBMCs or a T cell subset sorted from them (not recorded which). The source of these receptors is an adult woman who had mild COVID-19 (a few samples of this study predate the infection). Cell type and time point are not known. Both conserved end residues are part of each CDR3. D genes are given only for firm matches. Expanded clones get a size class; other rows say once, few or many, or leave the size out.

TRBV9	16	TRBJ2-3	many	-	CASSPRQASSTDTQYF	TGTGCCAGCAGCCCTCGACAGGCCTCTAGCACAGATACGCAGTATTTT
TRBV19	12	TRBJ1-2	few	-	CASSRRSAGYTF	TGTGCCAGTAGTCGCCGGTCGGCTGGCTACACCTTC
TRBV7-3	15	TRBJ1-2	few	-	CASSPEGPINYGYTF	TGTGCCAGCAGTCCAGAGGGACCGATCAACTATGGCTACACCTTC
TRBV12-3/TRBV12-4	18	TRBJ1-5	few	-	CASSPTGTGGLSNQPQHF	TGTGCCAGCAGCCCTACCGGGACGGGAGGACTTAGCAATCAGCCCCAGCATTTT
TRBV12-3/TRBV12-4	15	TRBJ2-6	many	-	CASTLTESGANVLTF	TGTGCCAGCACCCTAACGGAGTCTGGGGCCAACGTCCTGACTTTC
TRBV12-3/TRBV12-4	13	TRBJ1-2	-	-	CASSPEGEDGYTF	TGTGCCAGCAGCCCTGAGGGGGAGGATGGCTACACCTTC
TRBV12-3/TRBV12-4	16	TRBJ2-2	few	TRBD1	CASSLRGTGGPGELFF	TGTGCCAGCAGTTTACGCGGGACAGGGGGTCCCGGGGAGCTGTTTTTT
TRBV6-5	17	TRBJ1-1	few	TRBD1	CASSFRSGTVVNTEAFF	TGTGCCAGCAGCTTCAGATCCGGGACAGTTGTGAACACTGAAGCTTTCTTT
TRBV5-1	15	TRBJ2-7	few	TRBD2	CASSSATSVVGEQYF	TGCGCCAGCAGCTCGGCTACTAGCGTAGTAGGCGAGCAGTACTTC
TRBV20-1	16	TRBJ2-1	-	-	CSARDAGTPAYNEQFF	TGCAGTGCTAGGGACGCAGGGACACCGGCCTACAATGAGCAGTTCTTC
TRBV6-2/TRBV6-3	20	TRBJ2-5	few	-	CASSYSPAIAFRLYQETQYF	TGTGCCAGCAGTTACAGCCCAGCGATCGCATTCAGATTGTACCAAGAGACCCAGTACTTC
TRBV27	16	TRBJ2-7	-	TRBD1	CASSPRQGGNSYEQYF	TGTGCCAGCAGTCCTCGACAGGGTGGAAACTCCTACGAGCAGTACTTC
TRBV7-3	13	TRBJ2-5	-	-	CASSSGRQETQYF	TGTGCCAGCAGCTCGGGACGGCAAGAGACCCAGTACTTC
TRBV7-2	12	TRBJ1-6	-	TRBD1	CASSWDRRLLHF	TGTGCCAGCAGCTGGGACAGAAGGCTCCTCCACTTT
TRBV7-9	14	TRBJ1-4	-	-	CASRHAQLNEKLFF	TGTGCCAGCAGGCATGCGCAGCTTAATGAAAAACTGTTTTTT
TRBV27	14	TRBJ2-4	few	-	CASSLGGRANIQYF	TGTGCCAGCAGTTTAGGGGGCCGGGCGAACATTCAGTACTTC
TRBV25-1	16	TRBJ2-1	few	-	CASSEDREGFLNEQFF	TGTGCCAGCAGTGAAGACAGGGAGGGGTTTTTGAATGAGCAGTTCTTC
TRBV3-1	14	TRBJ1-2	-	TRBD1	CASSQGGQGYGYTF	TGTGCCAGCAGCCAAGGGGGACAGGGCTACGGCTACACCTTC
TRBV10-2	12	TRBJ2-7	-	TRBD1	CASGTGNYEQYF	TGCGCCTCCGGGACAGGAAATTACGAGCAGTACTTC
TRBV3-1	19	TRBJ2-5	few	TRBD1	CASSQDKVMVWDSQETQYF	TGTGCCAGCAGCCAAGATAAAGTGATGGTTTGGGACAGCCAAGAGACCCAGTACTTC
TRBV5-5	12	TRBJ2-7	-	-	CASSVDVYEQYF	TGTGCCAGCAGCGTAGACGTGTACGAGCAGTACTTC
TRBV12-3/TRBV12-4	16	TRBJ1-1	many	TRBD1	CASSLALGQGYTEAFF	TGTGCCAGCAGCCTGGCTCTAGGACAGGGGTACACTGAAGCTTTCTTT
TRBV5-1	16	TRBJ2-1	many	TRBD1	CASSLGGTGTYNEQFF	TGCGCCAGCAGCTTGGGGGGGACAGGGACCTACAATGAGCAGTTCTTC